This TCR beta chain was identified in a study of blood T cell repertoires in COVID-19. Study-wide context: Both acute and convalescent COVID-19 samples were obtained from the United States, Italy and Spain. Sources were T cells, B-cell-depleted T cells, or PBMCs; the material itself was cDNA or gDNA.

How the authors handled the data: The assay estimated nucleated cells by amplifying reference gene primers. Clones were read by immunoSEQ multiplex PCR, and TCRdb kept only the in-frame ones, dropping some. Clone size and the V and J calls come from that table; the DNA yielded D and trimming. The sample has under 450,000 clones, 89% seen once. This clone was recorded once. The germline CDR1 and CDR2 sequences are ENHRY and SYGVKD. The CDR3 has 16 residues. V lost 11 bases, J lost 0 bases, and 20 bases lay in between. While infection was still active, Seattle patients were enrolled and then followed longitudinally.

The chain is built from TRBV10-3 and TRBJ1-3; D is uncertain. Input material: peripheral blood. The TCR sequence derives from a woman between 40 and 50 years old with COVID-19, enrolled during active disease. As DNA, the CDR3 is TGTGCCTCCAGCCGAAATGGTCCTAGCTCTGGAAACACCATATATTTT. Translating it yields CASSRNGPSSGNTIYF.